The sequence of this T cell receptor (beta chain) was determined in a study of cytomegalovirus exposure and HLA in healthy donors (dated by TCRdb to the late 2010s). Turning to the overall study: The 550 to 750 repertoires of the first cohort and the roughly 110 validation repertoires were produced on the same platform, according to a later analysis. The study combined high-throughput TCR immunosequencing, statistical association of individual TCRs with disease status, and machine learning to predict cytomegalovirus infection status. Along with the roughly 700-subject first cohort, a separate validation cohort of roughly 110 different subjects was used. The aim of the study was to test whether cataloging public T cell receptors could identify signatures of past pathogen exposure.

The receptor library was made with the immunoSEQ multiplex PCR assay. The published analysis was carried out like this. To diagnose cytomegalovirus status from the catalog of TCR beta chain sequences, a statistical classification framework was built. TCRdb provides this immuneACCESS table in a form limited to in-frame rearrangements. Some clones are lacking; in checked studies, under half of them reflect an unresolved V gene, and why the rest are absent is not known. D and trimming come from the DNA, and the V and J calls and clone size come from that table. A total of tens of thousands of clones appear in this sample, 85% to 95% of them only once. In total, the top ten clones hold 2.5% to 4% of the sample. Points the paper makes about the study in general: In vitro tests confirmed that a few of the cytomegalovirus-associated TCR beta chains recognize cytomegalovirus antigens. Most TCR sequences were observed very rarely across donors, whereas some public TCRs were present in many individuals. The authors suggested that the approach could potentially be generalized to other disease states and immunological phenotypes. A later analysis lacked HLA typing for the validation cohort, so it scored co-occurrence in that cohort across all 110 or so repertoires. A later analysis found that TCRs clustered in the first cohort also tended to co-occur in the roughly 120 validation repertoires, with approximately 93% of cluster scores above 0. In both the original and validation cohorts, the classifier was reported to diagnose cytomegalovirus status with high specificity and sensitivity. In the study, approximately 160 TCR beta chains were listed as associated with cytomegalovirus.

Worth noting for this clone: The antigen it recognizes is unknown. The sample holds no much larger clone one base away, and base qualities are not on file.

The donors belonged to the validation cohort of about 130 subjects, which was separate from the roughly 700-subject first cohort. The clonotype was recovered from a man aged 18 to 35 in good health and CMV-seronegative. The sequencing sample was made of PBMCs.

The base sequence is TGCGCCAGCAGTGCAACAGGGGAACAGCCCCAGCATTTT. This codes for CASSATGEQPQHF. This receptor chain uses TRBV10-1 and TRBJ1-5; 7 bases in the junction line up with TRBD1. Taken from cysteine to phenylalanine, the CDR3 has 13 residues. Left in the record is the CDR3 DNA by itself, 39 bases read in frame from the first base. V is pruned by 4 bases and J by 7 bases, leaving 4 bases of the junction without a gene match. Reading the germline V gene (reference sequence) gives CDR1 WNHNN and CDR2 SYGVQD.